This record concerns one T cell receptor beta chain sequence. The CDR3 has 12 amino acids. Trimming took 8 bases from V and 0 from J, leaving 7 bases between them. This sample stems from a study of control samples from healthy donors and cancer patients. Produced via immunoSEQ multiplex PCR; TCRdb's table is partial and in-frame only. The sample contains over 150,000 clones, roughly 94% of which appear only once. The chain employs TRBV12-3 or TRBV12-4 and TRBJ1-1; D is uncertain. The sample taken for sequencing was blood. This TCR came from a woman younger than 30 in good health. The CDR3 region has the DNA TGTGCCAGCTCTACAGTGAACACTGAAGCTTTCTTT. As protein: CASSTVNTEAFF.